This TCR beta chain came from a study of T-cell memory formation after mild COVID-19. The study's findings and limits: A subset of responding clones appeared in pre-infection memory, suggesting cross-reactive memory joined.

Via MiXCR, TCRdb re-called the 5' RACE reads, giving one row per CDR3 protein. The sample includes fewer than 400,000 distinct CDR3 sequences, 16% of them seen just once. The CDR3 extends over 16 amino acids. The V gene lost 0 bases and the J gene lost 0 bases, with 6 bases spanning the gap. Germline V gene data show CDR1 as LGHNA and CDR2 as YSLEER. This clonotype was observed a handful of times. No antigen is known for it. The sample taken for sequencing was PBMCs or a T cell subset sorted from them (not recorded which). The sequence came from a man between 18 and 29 years old who had mild COVID-19 (a few samples of this study predate the infection). Cell type and time point are not known. The V call is TRBV4-3, the J call TRBJ2-6; D is ambiguous. The CDR3 DNA follows: TGCGCCAGCAGCCAAGATATTGTCTCTGGGGCCAACGTCCTGACTTTC. This translates into CASSQDIVSGANVLTF.